This entry lists 14 T cell receptor beta chains sequenced from one sample in a study of T cell repertoires in cytomegalovirus infection. MiXCR was run by TCRdb on the reads, yielding one entry per CDR3 protein. The sample records about 770,000 distinct CDR3 sequences, approximately 32% being singletons. The antigens of these receptors remain unknown. The sample consisted of cultured CD8+ T cells from PBMCs, taken from culture after CMV antigen stimulation. All receptors come from a human donor in good health (CMV status not recorded). Some clones in this sample may be carry-over from other donors' samples.

The CDR3 nucleotides read TGTGCCAGCTCTGAAGGGGGATTTAACTATGGCTACACCTTC. Translating it yields CASSEGGFNYGYTF. The gene calls are TRBV12-3 or TRBV12-4 and TRBJ1-2; TRBD1 is a possible D gene (6 bases). Trimming cost V 8 bases and J 1 base, with 14 bases left between them. The CDR3 has 14 residues.

This chain connects TRBV6-2 or TRBV6-3 to TRBJ2-7; the match to TRBD2 covers 10 bases. CDR1 and CDR2 (germline): MNHEY, SVGEGT. J was trimmed by 7 bases and V by 2 bases; bases with no gene match: 5. The CDR3 consists of 14 residues. The CDR3 here is CASSYRLAGDEQYF. The CDR3 DNA sequence: TGTGCCAGCAGTTACCGGCTAGCGGGGGATGAGCAGTACTTC.

The chain is built from TRBV5-4 and TRBJ1-1; tentatively, D is TRBD1 (5 bases). V lost 5 bases to trimming and J lost 1 base, with 12 bases between them. The CDR3 is 14 amino acids. Per the germline V gene, CDR1 is SGHNT and CDR2 is YYREEE (reference sequence). CDR3 in DNA: TGTGCCAGCAGGCCGGGACGGGGGAACACTGAAGCTTTCTTT. Its translation: CASRPGRGNTEAFF.

This clonotype came up a few times. The rearrangement uses TRBV2 and TRBJ2-1; 7 bases are a match to TRBD1. The CDR3 spans 14 residues. The V segment lost 5 bases and the J segment 4 bases; nucleotides outside the gene matches: 5. Germline V CDR1 and CDR2: SNHLY, FYNNEI. CDR3 coding DNA: TGTGCCAGCAGTAACGGACAGGAATACAATGAGCAGTTCTTC. Its protein is CASSNGQEYNEQFF.

This clonotype has only a few counts. The gene calls are TRBV2 and TRBJ2-7, with 7 bases aligning to TRBD1. CDR1 SNHLY and CDR2 FYNNEI come from the germline V gene. Trimming at V came to 6 bases and at J to 9 bases, leaving 11 bases not matched to a gene. The CDR3 length is 13 residues. The CDR3 is CASSYRGLLGQYV. The CDR3, as DNA: TGTGCCAGCAGCTACAGGGGTTTGCTCGGGCAGTACGTC.

This clonotype was seen only a few times. This chain joins TRBV25-1 and TRBJ2-2; maybe TRBD1 (5 bases). V was shortened by 0 bases and J by 6 bases, with 17 bases between the two germline ends. The CDR3 runs 17 residues. From germline, CDR1 is MGHDK and CDR2 SYGVNS. CDR3 sequence: CASSEYLAGPRSGELFF. The CDR3 nucleotides read TGTGCCAGCAGTGAATATTTGGCAGGGCCTAGGTCCGGGGAGCTGTTTTTT.

This clonotype was seen a handful of times. V usage is TRBV19 and J usage is TRBJ1-2; 8 positions match TRBD1. V lost 1 base to trimming and J lost 5 bases; unmatched junction nucleotides: 9. The CDR3 is made up of 16 amino acids. The germline CDR1 and CDR2 sequences are LNHDA and SQIVND (reference sequence). The DNA of the CDR3 is TGTGCCAGTAGTATAGCGGCCGGACAGGGCAAATATGGCTACACCTTC. Translation gives CASSIAAGQGKYGYTF. Full variable domain (outside the CDR3, taken from reference TRBV19 and TRBJ1-2): DGGITQSPKYLFRKEGQNVTLSCEQNLNHDAMYWYRQDPGQGLRLIYYSQIVNDFQKGDIAEGYSVSREKKESFPLTVTSAQKNPTAFYLCASSIAAGQGKYGYTFGSGTRLTVV.

The chain combines TRBV9 with TRBJ2-1, with TRBD1 as a possible D gene (6 bases). Germline V gene sequence: CDR1 SGDLS, CDR2 YYNGEE. This CDR3 comprises 16 residues. Trimming left V 0 bases short and J 4 bases short, with 14 bases between. The CDR3 DNA sequence: TGTGCCAGCAGCGTAGCAGGGGCAGGGGCTTACAATGAGCAGTTCTTC. This gives the protein CASSVAGAGAYNEQFF. The variable domain in full, with the rest retrieved from reference TRBV9 and TRBJ2-1, is DSGVTQTPKHLITATGQRVTLRCSPRSGDLSVYWYQQSLDQGLQFLIQYYNGEERAKGNILERFSAQQFPDLHSELNLSSLELGDSALYFCASSVAGAGAYNEQFFGPGTRLTVL.

This chain's CDR3 is CASSFGISYEQYV. CDR3 sequence (DNA): TGTGCCAGCAGTTTTGGAATCTCCTACGAGCAGTACGTC. This chain uses TRBV12-3 or TRBV12-4 with TRBJ2-7; D gene ambiguous. The CDR3 spans 13 residues. Trimming pared 3 bases from V and 0 bases from J, leaving 6 bases between.

The V and J genes are TRBV20-1 and TRBJ2-7; no clear D gene. The V end was cut by 1 base, the J end by 4 bases, with 11 bases between. Germline-derived CDR1 and CDR2 are DFQATT and SNEGSKA (reference sequence). The CDR3 spans 13 residues. This chain's CDR3 is CSARVWGRYEQYV. The CDR3 DNA follows: TGCAGTGCTAGAGTTTGGGGAAGATACGAGCAGTACGTC.

The gene calls are TRBV4-2 and TRBJ1-1; 7 bases map to TRBD1. Germline V gives CDR1 LGHNA, CDR2 YNFKEQ. J lost 5 bases, V lost 2 bases, and 5 bases had no gene match. The CDR3 length is 14 residues. CDR3 residues: CASSQLQGGTEAFF. In DNA form, the CDR3 reads TGTGCCAGCAGCCAACTTCAGGGGGGAACTGAAGCTTTCTTT.

The chain recombines TRBV27 with TRBJ1-1, with D hard to call. Germline assignment: CDR1 MNHEY and CDR2 SMNVEV (reference sequence). Trimming pared 3 bases from V and 1 base from J, leaving 15 bases between. CDR3 length: 16 amino acids. The CDR3 sequence: CASSFIGGPQNTEAFF. CDR3 in DNA: TGTGCCAGCAGTTTTATTGGTGGACCGCAGAACACTGAAGCTTTCTTT.

Ten or more counts support this clonotype. V and J are TRBV7-2 and TRBJ2-1; 7 bases fit TRBD2. This CDR3 contains 13 residues. Per germline, CDR1 SGHTA and CDR2 FQGNSA. V trimming: 8 bases; J trimming: 4 bases; junction bases outside the gene matches: 5. The DNA of the CDR3 is TGTGCCAGCGCGGGACTACCGTACAATGAGCAGTTCTTC. Its translation is CASAGLPYNEQFF.

The chain carries TRBV6-5 and TRBJ2-7; possibly TRBD2 for D (6 bases). Germline V lookup: CDR1 MNHEY, CDR2 SVGAGI. This CDR3 is 15 amino acids long. V lost 4 bases and J lost 4, with 17 bases in between. The CDR3 DNA reads as TGTGCCAGCAGTTTTGGGTCGGGAGCCTTTTACGAGCAGTACTTC. Residues: CASSFGSGAFYEQYF.